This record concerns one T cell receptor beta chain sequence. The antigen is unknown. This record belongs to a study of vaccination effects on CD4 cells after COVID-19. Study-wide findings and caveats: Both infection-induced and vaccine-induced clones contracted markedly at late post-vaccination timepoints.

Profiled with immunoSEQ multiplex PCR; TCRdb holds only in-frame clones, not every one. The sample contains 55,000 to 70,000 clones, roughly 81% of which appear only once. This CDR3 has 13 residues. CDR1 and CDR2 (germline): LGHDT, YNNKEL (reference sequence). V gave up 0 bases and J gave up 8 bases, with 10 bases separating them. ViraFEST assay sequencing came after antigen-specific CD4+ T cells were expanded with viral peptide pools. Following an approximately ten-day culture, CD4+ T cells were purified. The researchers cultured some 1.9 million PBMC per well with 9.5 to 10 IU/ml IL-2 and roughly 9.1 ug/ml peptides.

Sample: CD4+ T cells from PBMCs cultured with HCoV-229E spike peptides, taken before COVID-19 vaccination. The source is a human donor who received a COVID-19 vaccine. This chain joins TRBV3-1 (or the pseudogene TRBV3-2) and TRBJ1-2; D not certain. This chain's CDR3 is CASSQDSYGGYTF. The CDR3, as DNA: TGTGCCAGCAGCCAAGACTCCTATGGCGGCTACACCTTC.